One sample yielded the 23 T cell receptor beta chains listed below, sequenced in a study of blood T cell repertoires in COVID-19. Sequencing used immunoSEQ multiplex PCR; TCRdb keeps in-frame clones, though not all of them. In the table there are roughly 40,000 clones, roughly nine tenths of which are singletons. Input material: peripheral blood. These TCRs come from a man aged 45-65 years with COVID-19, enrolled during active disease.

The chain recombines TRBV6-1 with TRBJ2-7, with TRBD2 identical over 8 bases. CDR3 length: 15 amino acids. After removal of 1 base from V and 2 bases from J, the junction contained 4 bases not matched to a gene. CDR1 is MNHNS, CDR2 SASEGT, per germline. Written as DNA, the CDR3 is TGTGCCAGCAGTGAAGTTACTAGCGGAACCTACGAGCAGTACTTC. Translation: CASSEVTSGTYEQYF.

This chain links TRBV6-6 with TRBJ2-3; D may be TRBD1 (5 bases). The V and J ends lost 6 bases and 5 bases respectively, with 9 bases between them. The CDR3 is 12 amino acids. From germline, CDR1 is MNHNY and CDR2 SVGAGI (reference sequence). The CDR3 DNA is TGTGCCAGCAGCTCTCAGGGAGATACGCAGTATTTT. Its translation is CASSSQGDTQYF.

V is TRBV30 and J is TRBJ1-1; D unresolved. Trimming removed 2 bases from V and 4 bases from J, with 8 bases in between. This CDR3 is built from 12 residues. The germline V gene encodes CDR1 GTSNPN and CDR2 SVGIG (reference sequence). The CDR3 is CAWSRGSTEAFF. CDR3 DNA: TGTGCCTGGAGTCGGGGAAGCACTGAAGCTTTCTTT.

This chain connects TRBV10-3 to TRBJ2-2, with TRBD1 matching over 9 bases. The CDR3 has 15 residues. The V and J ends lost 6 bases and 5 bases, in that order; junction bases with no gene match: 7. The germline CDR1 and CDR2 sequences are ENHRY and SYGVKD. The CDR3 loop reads CAIRNGTGRTGELFF. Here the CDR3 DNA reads TGTGCCATCAGGAATGGGACAGGGAGGACCGGGGAGCTGTTTTTT.

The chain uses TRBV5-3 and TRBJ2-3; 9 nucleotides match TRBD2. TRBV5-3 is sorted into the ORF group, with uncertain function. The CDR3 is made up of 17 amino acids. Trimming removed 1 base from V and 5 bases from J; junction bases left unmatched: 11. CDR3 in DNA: TGTGCCAGAAGCTTGATTTTGGCGGGAGGGCCGGGAGATACGCAGTATTTT. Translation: CARSLILAGGPGDTQYF.

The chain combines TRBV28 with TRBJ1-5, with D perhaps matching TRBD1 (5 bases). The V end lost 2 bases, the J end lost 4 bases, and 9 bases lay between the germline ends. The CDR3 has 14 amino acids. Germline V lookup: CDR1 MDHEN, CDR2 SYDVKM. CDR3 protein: CASSLGAANQPQHF. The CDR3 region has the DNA TGTGCCAGCAGTTTAGGGGCAGCAAATCAGCCCCAGCATTTT.

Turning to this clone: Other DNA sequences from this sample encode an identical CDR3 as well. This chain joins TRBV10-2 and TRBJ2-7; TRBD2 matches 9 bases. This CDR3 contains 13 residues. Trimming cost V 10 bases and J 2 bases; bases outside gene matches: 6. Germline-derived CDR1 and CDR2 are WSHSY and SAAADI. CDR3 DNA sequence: TGCGCCACCAGAGCGGGGGGCACCTACGAGCAGTACTTC. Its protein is CATRAGGTYEQYF.

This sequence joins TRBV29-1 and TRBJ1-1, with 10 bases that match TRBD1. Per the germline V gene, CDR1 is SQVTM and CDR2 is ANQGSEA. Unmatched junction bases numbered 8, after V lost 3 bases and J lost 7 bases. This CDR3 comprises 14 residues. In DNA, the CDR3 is TGCAGCGTTGAGGAGCGGGACAGGGGCTATGAAGCTTTCTTT. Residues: CSVEERDRGYEAFF.

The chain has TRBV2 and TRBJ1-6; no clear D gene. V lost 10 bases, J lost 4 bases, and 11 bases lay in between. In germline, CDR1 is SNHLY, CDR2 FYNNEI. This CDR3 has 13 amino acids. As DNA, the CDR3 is TGTGCCACCAATCAGGCGTATAATTCACCCCTCCACTTT. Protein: CATNQAYNSPLHF.

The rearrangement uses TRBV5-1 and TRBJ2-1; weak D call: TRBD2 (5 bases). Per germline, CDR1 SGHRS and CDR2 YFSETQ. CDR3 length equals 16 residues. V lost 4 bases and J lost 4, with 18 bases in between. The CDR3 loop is CASSPNPAGDYNEQFF. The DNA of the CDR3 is TGCGCCAGCAGCCCCAACCCGGCGGGCGATTACAATGAGCAGTTCTTC.

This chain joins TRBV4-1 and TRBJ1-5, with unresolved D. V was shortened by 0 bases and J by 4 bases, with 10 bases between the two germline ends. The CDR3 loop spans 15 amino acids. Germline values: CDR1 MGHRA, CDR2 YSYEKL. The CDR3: CASSQEWRLNQPQHF. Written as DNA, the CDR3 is TGCGCCAGCAGCCAAGAATGGCGGTTGAATCAGCCCCAGCATTTT.

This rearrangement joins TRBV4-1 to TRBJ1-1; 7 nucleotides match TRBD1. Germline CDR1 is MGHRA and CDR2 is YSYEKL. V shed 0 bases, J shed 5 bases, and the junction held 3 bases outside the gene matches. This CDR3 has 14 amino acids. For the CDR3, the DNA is TGCGCCAGCAGCCAAGACCAGGGGGGTACTGAAGCTTTCTTT. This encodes CASSQDQGGTEAFF.

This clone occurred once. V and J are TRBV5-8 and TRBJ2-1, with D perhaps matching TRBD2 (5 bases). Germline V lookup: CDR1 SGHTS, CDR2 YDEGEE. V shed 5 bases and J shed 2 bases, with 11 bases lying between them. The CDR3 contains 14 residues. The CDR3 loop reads CASRVERPYNEQFF. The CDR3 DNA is TGTGCCAGCAGGGTTGAGCGGCCCTACAATGAGCAGTTCTTC.

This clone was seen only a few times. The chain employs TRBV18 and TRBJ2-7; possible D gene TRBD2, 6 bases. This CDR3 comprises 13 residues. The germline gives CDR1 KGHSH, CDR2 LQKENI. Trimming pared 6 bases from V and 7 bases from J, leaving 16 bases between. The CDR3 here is CASSRDSTREQYF. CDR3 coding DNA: TGTGCCAGCTCGCGGGACTCCACGAGGGAGCAGTACTTC.

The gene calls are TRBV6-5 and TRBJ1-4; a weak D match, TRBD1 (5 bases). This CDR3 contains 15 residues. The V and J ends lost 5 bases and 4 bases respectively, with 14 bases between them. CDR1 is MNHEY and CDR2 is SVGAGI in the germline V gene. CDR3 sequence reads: CASSPRGFFNEKLFF. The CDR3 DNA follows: TGTGCCAGCAGTCCCCGGGGGTTCTTTAATGAAAAACTGTTTTTT.

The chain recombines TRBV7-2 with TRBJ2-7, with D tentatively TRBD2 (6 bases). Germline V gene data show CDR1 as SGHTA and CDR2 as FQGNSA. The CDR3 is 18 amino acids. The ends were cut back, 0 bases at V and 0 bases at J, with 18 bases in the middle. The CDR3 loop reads CASSLALLAGKLSYEQYF. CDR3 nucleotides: TGTGCCAGCAGCTTAGCGTTGTTGGCGGGAAAGCTCTCCTACGAGCAGTACTTC.

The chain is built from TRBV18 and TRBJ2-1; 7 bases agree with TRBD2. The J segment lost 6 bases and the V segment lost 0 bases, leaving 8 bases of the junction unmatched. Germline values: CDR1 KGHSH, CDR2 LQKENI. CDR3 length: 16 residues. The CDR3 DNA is TGTGCCAGCTCACCACCGGTCACTAGCGTCCCCAATGAGCAGTTCTTC. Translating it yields CASSPPVTSVPNEQFF.

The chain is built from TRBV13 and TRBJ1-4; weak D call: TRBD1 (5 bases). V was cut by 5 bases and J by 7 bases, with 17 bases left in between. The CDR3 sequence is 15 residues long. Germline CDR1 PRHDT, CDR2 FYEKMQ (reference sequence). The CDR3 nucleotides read TGTGCCAGCAGCGTCGGGGGGGAGAGCGGTGAAAAACTGTTTTTT. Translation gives CASSVGGESGEKLFF.

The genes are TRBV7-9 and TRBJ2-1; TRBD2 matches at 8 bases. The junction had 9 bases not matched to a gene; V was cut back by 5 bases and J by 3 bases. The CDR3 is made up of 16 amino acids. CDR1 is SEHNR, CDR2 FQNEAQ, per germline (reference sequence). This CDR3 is CASSRQGLAGYNEQFF. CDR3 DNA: TGTGCCAGCAGCCGGCAGGGGCTAGCGGGCTACAATGAGCAGTTCTTC.

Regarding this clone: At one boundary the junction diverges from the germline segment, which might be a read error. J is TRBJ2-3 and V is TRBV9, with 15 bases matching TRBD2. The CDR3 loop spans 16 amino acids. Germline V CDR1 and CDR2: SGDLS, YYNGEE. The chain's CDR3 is CASSPGTSGRTATQYF. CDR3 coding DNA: TGTGCCAGCAGCCCCGGGACTAGCGGGAGGACAGCTACGCAGTATTTT. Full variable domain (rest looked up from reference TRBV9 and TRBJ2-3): DSGVTQTPKHLITATGQRVTLRCSPRSGDLSVYWYQQSLDQGLQFLIQYYNGEERAKGNILERFSAQQFPDLHSELNLSSLELGDSALYFCASSPGTSGRTATQYFGPGTRLTVL.

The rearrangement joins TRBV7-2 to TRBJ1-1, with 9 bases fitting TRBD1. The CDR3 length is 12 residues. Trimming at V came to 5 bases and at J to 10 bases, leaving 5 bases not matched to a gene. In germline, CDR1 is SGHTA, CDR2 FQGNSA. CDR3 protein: CASSLRTGVAFF. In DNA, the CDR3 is TGTGCCAGCAGCCTAAGGACAGGGGTAGCTTTCTTT.

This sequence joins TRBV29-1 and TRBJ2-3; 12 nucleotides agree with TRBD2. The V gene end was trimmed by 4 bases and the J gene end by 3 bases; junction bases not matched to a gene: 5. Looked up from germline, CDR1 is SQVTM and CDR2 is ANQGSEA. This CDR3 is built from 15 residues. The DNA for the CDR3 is TGCAGCGTTGGACCTAGCGGGAGGGCTACAGATACGCAGTATTTT. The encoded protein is CSVGPSGRATDTQYF.

CDR3 region: CASSNPGLYSYEQYF. CDR3 in DNA: TGTGCCAGCAGCAACCCAGGACTCTACTCCTACGAGCAGTACTTC. The gene calls are TRBV28 and TRBJ2-7, with a tentative D call TRBD2 (5 bases). The CDR3 is 15 amino acids. CDR1 is MDHEN and CDR2 is SYDVKM in the germline V gene. The V end was cut by 6 bases, the J end by 0 bases, with 15 bases between.